The clone carrying this TCR beta chain was detected once. Negative isolation yielded the CD8+ and CD4+ T cells, while FACS enriched the TEMRA cells. With random hexamers, 0.5 to 1 ug RNA was reverse transcribed. Amplification of TCR beta CDR3 by immunoSEQ multiplex PCR spanned 54 Vbeta and 13 Jbeta. TCRdb ran MiXCR on the immunoSEQ multiplex PCR reads and lists one entry per CDR3 protein. The sample records about 300,000 distinct CDR3 sequences, about 91% being singletons. Per the germline V gene, CDR1 is GTSNPN and CDR2 is SVGIG (reference sequence). The length of the CDR3 is 15 residues. V lost 4 bases to trimming and J lost 7 bases, with 22 bases between them. This sample was taken from a study of CD8 T cells in Susac syndrome.

This TCR was recovered from a human donor with multiple sclerosis. This chain uses TRBV30 with TRBJ1-1; maybe TRBD1 (5 bases). The specimen was CD4+ T cells from PBMCs. CDR3 bases: TGTGCCTGGACCCACCGGGGCAAAGCGGACCTTGAAGCTTTCTTT. It is translated as CAWTHRGKADLEAFF.